This T cell receptor beta chain was identified during a study of cytomegalovirus exposure and HLA in healthy donors (dated by TCRdb to the late 2010s). About the full investigation: An earlier analysis of some 600 of the donors reported approximately 300 Gb of sequence data and roughly 120 million unique TCR beta sequences obtained from about 179 million T cells. Approximately 310 gigabases of sequencing data and 78 million or so unique TCR sequences were included in an early release covering several hundred HLA-typed donors. Of the 350 to 450 genotyped donors, 80% to 90% were placed in the genetic ancestry cluster associated with self-reported Caucasian donors. The study aimed to test whether signatures of past pathogen exposure could be identified by cataloging public T cell receptors. The T cell repertoires of 550 to 850 subjects were profiled by immunosequencing and related to cytomegalovirus serostatus. A separate validation cohort of some 130 different subjects was used in addition to the roughly 670-subject first cohort. To predict cytomegalovirus infection status, the study brought together high-throughput TCR immunosequencing, statistical association of individual TCRs with disease status, and machine learning. In a later analysis, previously published TCR beta repertoires from 670 or so donors were re-analyzed and high-resolution HLA genotyping was added so that TCR occurrence patterns could be studied. The later analysis used no new phenotypic data to find candidate immune exposures, relying instead on TCR beta sequences and their occurrence across donors. To decide whether each TCR beta V gene segment behaved as functional or pseudogenic, an earlier analysis of some 570 of the donors relied on high-throughput TCR beta sequencing. Alongside the repertoire data, information on donor age, sex, ethnicity and CMV serostatus was compiled. A later genetic analysis took genome-wide SNP genotypes for 398 of the 666 donors and used that subset as a discovery cohort. Every discovery cohort repertoire had been produced on one sequencing platform. Class I and class II HLA loci were covered by the typing at four-digit resolution. Typing coverage varied by locus: about 620-630 donors for A, B, C, DRB1 and DQB1; more than 500 for DQA1; about 600 for DPA1; roughly 450 for DPB1. Roughly 5 DR-DQ haplotypes were handled as single units for association and clustering because linkage in the cohort was strong. Across some 400 genotyped donors of the cohort, an average of approximately 240,000 unique TCR beta nucleotide sequences per donor were sequenced, and 15% to 20% of those sequences were non-productive. Overall results and qualifications from the work: Compared with equally common non-associated chains, HLA-associated TCR beta chains in a later analysis were more clonally expanded and had lower generation probabilities. A further reported finding was that TCR beta sequences accurately predicted the HLA-A and HLA-B alleles for most subjects in the first cohort. Linkage disequilibrium might explain the correlated functional status among segregating V segments, but an unknown experimental factor could not be excluded. Sequencing depth was assumed to be roughly uniform across donors in the presence/absence analyses, though that assumption may not hold. It was suggested by the authors that the approach could potentially be generalized to other disease states and immunological phenotypes. A later analysis found that most CMV-associated TCR beta chains appeared HLA-restricted, with HLA associations seemingly driven largely by CMV exposure. In a later genetic analysis, fewer N-insertions in productive TCRs were reported among donors in an Asian-associated ancestry cluster than the 666-donor mean. A later genetic analysis associated a missense DCLRE1C variant with V-gene and J-gene trimming of TCR beta chains, and an independent cohort replicated the association. According to a later analysis, TCR association rates differed among HLA loci, with DRB1 alleles showing the most associated TCRs and HLA-C alleles showing the fewest. Broadly in line with IMGT annotations, most TCR beta V segments showed up in productive rearrangements about 87% or about 30% of the time in an earlier analysis of 450 to 750 of the donors. The study listed 170 or so TCR beta chains as associated with cytomegalovirus. The sequencing pipeline was judged likely to have produced a cluster of highly shared sequence variants as a technical artifact. Across donors, most TCR sequences were observed very rarely, whereas some public TCRs were present in many individuals. The only immune exposure information available for the cohort was CMV serostatus. When HLA alleles, especially DR and DQ, strongly co-occurred, attributing TCR associations to individual alleles was difficult. A later analysis associated 16,951 TCR beta sequences with specific HLA alleles at a false discovery rate of 0.05. In vitro tests confirmed that a few of the cytomegalovirus-associated TCR beta chains recognize cytomegalovirus antigens. The cohort was sequenced for TCR beta chains only, and without alpha or paired-chain data the features that could be detected were limited. Several of the top co-occurrence clusters appeared to be linked to parvovirus B19, influenza, CMV and Epstein-Barr virus, according to a later analysis. About 17 rarely observed V segments, including chromosome 9 orphons, were excluded from the earlier analysis of approximately 500 of the donors because counts were too low. HLA typing was unavailable for some donors at each locus, so association tests used only the typed subset. The classifier was reported to diagnose cytomegalovirus status with high specificity and sensitivity in both the original and validation cohorts. Some IMGT-functional V segments, including TRBV6-2 and TRBV6-3, could not be told apart with the 87-base-pair reads, so those segments were excluded.

To prepare the library, the immunoSEQ multiplex PCR assay was applied. A mixture of 60 forward primers for TCR Vbeta segments and 13 reverse primers for TCR Jbeta segments was used in the multiplex PCR. Amplification of the CDR3 region of rearranged TCR beta genes was performed with a multiplex PCR assay on genomic DNA. The Illumina HiSeq System was used to sequence the amplified TCR beta libraries as 87-base-pair reads. For the original study's pipeline: A later analysis tallied around 82 million unique TCR beta chains across the 700 or so repertoires, and approximately 11 million of those chains were shared by two or more donors. To remove PCR and sequencing errors, raw reads were error-corrected and collapsed into unique sequences using a nearest-neighbor algorithm that merged closely related sequences. V, D and J gene segments were assigned by aligning CDR3 sequences to IMGT reference sequences. For a sequence to be retained, a match of at least six nucleotides was required to both a V gene segment and a J gene segment. A rearrangement was called productive if the CDR3 had no stop codons and remained in frame with V and J, and every other rearrangement was called non-productive. CDR3 was defined by IMGT convention, running from the second conserved V-encoded cysteine to the conserved J-encoded phenylalanine. Sequences without an unambiguous match to a single V gene segment were excluded from the earlier analysis of about 600 of the donors. An earlier analysis of a few hundred of the donors called V segments functional above 56.7% productive rearrangements and segregating when the between-donor standard deviation exceeded 5%. To diagnose cytomegalovirus status from the catalog of TCR beta chain sequences, a statistical classification framework was built. In a later analysis, V and J genes were assigned by comparing TCR nucleotide sequences against IMGT/GENE-DB human TR gene sequences. In a later analysis, CDR3 sequences and most-parsimonious VDJ recombination scenarios were assigned using the TCRdist pipeline. A later analysis defined each TCR beta chain by its CDR3 amino acid sequence plus V-gene family, and excluded reads lacking a unique V-gene family. In a later analysis, 450 to 600 highly shared, low-generation-probability nucleotide sequences were removed to address suspected cross-contamination and a sequencing artifact. For each public chain, a later analysis derived a clonal expansion index from normalized ranks of inferred template counts within each repertoire. In a later analysis, generation probabilities were computed with a VDJ recombination model fitted to out-of-frame rearrangements, and the resulting probabilities were checked against IGoR. In a later analysis, hypergeometric tests were used to score TCR-TCR, TCR-HLA and TCR-CMV co-occurrence, with a repertoire-size bias correction applied to TCR pairs. To estimate false discovery rates, a later analysis permuted the HLA or CMV assignments 20 times. A later analysis grouped co-occurring TCRs with DBSCAN, adding TCRdist sequence similarity when clustering within HLA-allele-positive subsets. Repertoires with fewer than 30,000 or more than 120,000 public chains, plus five repertoires with anomalous nucleotide sharing, were excluded from co-occurrence clustering. Held by TCRdb, this immuneACCESS table contains in-frame sequences only and omits some clones. Under half of the omission traces to an unresolved V gene where checked; the cause of the rest is unknown. The DNA was the basis for D and trimming; V, J and clone size are from that table. Across this sample there are 130,000 or so clones, with around 79% seen only once. 1.1% to 1.5% of the sample goes to the ten largest clones.

As to this clone: Its target antigen remains unknown. There are no base qualities to consult, and no much larger clone falls within one base.

The cohort consisted of fewer than 700 healthy bone marrow donors. At the time of sampling, all cohort members were nominally healthy, though unrecorded immune exposures were likely present. The donor was CMV seronegative and was included in the group of 352 seronegative cohort members. Every donor gave a peripheral blood sample, and the peripheral blood mononuclear cells from that sample were used for TCR beta sequencing. The Qiagen DNeasy Blood Extraction Kit was used to extract genomic DNA from the blood cell samples. The germline V gene sets CDR1 to SGHAT and CDR2 to FQNNGV. The CDR3 runs 14 residues from the cysteine to the phenylalanine. Only the CDR3 part of the read is kept: 42 bases, read in frame from the first base. V loses 2 bases of germline sequence and J loses 3 bases, and the interval between the two ends is 11 bases.

Rearrangement joined TRBV11-2 to TRBJ2-7; the D gene cannot be named for sure. The sample consisted of PBMCs. This clonotype was obtained from a woman in her forties in good health and CMV-seronegative. The nucleotide sequence is given as TGTGCCAGCAGCTTACGTCAGGTGGGCTACGAGCAGTACTTC. Its product reads: CASSLRQVGYEQYF.